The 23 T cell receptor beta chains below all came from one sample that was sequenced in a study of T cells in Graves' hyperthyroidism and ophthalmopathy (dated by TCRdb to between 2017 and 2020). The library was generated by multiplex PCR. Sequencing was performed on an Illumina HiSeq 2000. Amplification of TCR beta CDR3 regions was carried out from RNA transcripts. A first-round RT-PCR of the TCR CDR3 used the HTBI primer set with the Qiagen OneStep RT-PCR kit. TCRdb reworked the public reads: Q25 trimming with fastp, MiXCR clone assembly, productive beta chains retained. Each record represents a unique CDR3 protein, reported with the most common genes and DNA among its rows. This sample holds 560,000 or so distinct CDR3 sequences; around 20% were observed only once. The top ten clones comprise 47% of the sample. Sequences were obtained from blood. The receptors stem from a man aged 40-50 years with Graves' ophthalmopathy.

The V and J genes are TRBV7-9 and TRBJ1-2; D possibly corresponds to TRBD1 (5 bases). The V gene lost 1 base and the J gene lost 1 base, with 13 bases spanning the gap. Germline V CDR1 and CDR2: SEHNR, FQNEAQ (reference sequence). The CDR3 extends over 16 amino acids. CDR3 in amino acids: CASSLGHLGDNYGYTF. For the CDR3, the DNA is TGTGCCAGCAGCTTAGGCCATCTGGGGGATAACTATGGCTACACCTTC. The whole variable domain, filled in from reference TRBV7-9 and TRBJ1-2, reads DTGVSQNPRHKITKRGQNVTFRCDPISEHNRLYWYRQTLGQGPEFLTYFQNEAQLEKSRLLSDRFSAERPKGSFSTLEIQRTEQGDSAMYLCASSLGHLGDNYGYTFGSGTRLTVV.

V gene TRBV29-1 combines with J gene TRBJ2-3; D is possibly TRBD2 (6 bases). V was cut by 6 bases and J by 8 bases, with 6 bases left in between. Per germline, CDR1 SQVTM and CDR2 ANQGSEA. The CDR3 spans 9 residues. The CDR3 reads CSVGGTQYF. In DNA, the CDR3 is TGCAGCGTGGGGGGTACGCAGTATTTT.

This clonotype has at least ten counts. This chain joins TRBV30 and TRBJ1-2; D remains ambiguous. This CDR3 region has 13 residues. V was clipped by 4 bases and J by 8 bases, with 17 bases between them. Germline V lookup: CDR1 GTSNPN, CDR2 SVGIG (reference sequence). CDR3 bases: TGTGCCTGGACCCAAAGGGAGGGTCGAGGCTACACCTTC. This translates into CAWTQREGRGYTF. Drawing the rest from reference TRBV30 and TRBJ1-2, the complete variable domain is SQTIHQWPATLVQPVGSPLSLECTVEGTSNPNLYWYRQAAGRGLQLLFYSVGIGQISSEVPQNLSASRPQDRQFILSSKKLLLSDSGFYLCAWTQREGRGYTFGSGTRLTVV.

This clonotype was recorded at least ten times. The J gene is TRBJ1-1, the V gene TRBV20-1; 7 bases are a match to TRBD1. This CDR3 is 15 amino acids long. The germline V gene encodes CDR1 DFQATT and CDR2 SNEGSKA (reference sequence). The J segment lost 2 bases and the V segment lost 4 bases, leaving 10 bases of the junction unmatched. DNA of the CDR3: TGCAGTGCTACCCCGATACAGGGGACCAACACTGAAGCTTTCTTT. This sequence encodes CSATPIQGTNTEAFF.

CDR3 amino acids: CASSVATSGSSYNEQFF. CDR3 nucleotides: TGTGCCAGCAGCGTAGCTACTAGCGGGAGCTCCTACAATGAGCAGTTCTTC. This chain uses TRBV9 with TRBJ2-1; 11 bases map to TRBD2. From germline, CDR1 is SGDLS and CDR2 YYNGEE. The CDR3 length is 17 residues. The V and J ends lost 0 bases and 0 bases, in that order; junction bases with no gene match: 2.

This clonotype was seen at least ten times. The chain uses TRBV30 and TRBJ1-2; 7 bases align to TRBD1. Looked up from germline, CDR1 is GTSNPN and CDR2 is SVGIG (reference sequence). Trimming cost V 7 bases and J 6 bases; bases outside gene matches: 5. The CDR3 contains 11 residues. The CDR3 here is CAYLTGNGYTF. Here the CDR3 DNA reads TGTGCCTACCTGACAGGGAATGGCTACACCTTC. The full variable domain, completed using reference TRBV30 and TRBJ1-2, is SQTIHQWPATLVQPVGSPLSLECTVEGTSNPNLYWYRQAAGRGLQLLFYSVGIGQISSEVPQNLSASRPQDRQFILSSKKLLLSDSGFYLCAYLTGNGYTFGSGTRLTVV.

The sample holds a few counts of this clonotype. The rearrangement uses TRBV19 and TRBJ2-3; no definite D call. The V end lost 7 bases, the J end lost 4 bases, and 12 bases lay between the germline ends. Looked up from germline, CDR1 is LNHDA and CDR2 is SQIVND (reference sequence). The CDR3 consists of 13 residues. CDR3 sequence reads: CASTRLGADTQYF. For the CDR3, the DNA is TGTGCCAGTACGCGGCTGGGCGCAGATACGCAGTATTTT.

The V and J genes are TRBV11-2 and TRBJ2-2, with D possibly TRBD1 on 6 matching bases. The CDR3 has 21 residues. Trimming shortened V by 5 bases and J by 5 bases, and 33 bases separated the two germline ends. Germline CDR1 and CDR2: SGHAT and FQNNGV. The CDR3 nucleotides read TGTGCCAGCAGCCCCCGATCGGCAGGGGCCTTTGGGATTAGTAGGACCGGGGAGCTGTTTTTT. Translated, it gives CASSPRSAGAFGISRTGELFF.

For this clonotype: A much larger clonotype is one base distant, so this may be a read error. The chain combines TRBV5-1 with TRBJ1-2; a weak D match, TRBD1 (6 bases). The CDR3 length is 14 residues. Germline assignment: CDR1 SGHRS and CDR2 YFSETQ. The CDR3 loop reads CASSSGQSNYGFTF. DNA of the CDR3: TGCGCCAGCAGCTCGGGACAATCTAACTATGGCTTCACCTTC.

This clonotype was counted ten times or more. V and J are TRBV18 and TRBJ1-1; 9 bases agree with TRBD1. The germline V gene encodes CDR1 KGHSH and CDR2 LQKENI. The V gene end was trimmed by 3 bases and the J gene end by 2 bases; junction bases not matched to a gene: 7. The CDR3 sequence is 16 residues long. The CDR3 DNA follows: TGTGCCAGCTCACCGGGACAGGGCGAAGGAAACACTGAAGCTTTCTTT. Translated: CASSPGQGEGNTEAFF.

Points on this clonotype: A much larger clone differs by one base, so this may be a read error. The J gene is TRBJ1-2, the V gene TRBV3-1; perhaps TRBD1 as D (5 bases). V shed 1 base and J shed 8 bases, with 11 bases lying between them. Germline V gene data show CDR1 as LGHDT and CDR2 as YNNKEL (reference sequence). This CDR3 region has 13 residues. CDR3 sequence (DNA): TGTGCCAGCAGCCAAGGGACATCAGGGGGCTACACCTTC. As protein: CASSQGTSGGYTF.

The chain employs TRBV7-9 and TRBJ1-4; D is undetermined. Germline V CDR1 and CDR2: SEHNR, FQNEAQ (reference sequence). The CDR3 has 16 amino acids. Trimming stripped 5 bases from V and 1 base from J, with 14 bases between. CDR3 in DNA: TGTGCCAGCAGCAGTATATCGGGGTTAACTAATGAAAAACTGTTTTTT. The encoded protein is CASSSISGLTNEKLFF. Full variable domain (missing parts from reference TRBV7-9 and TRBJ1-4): DTGVSQNPRHKITKRGQNVTFRCDPISEHNRLYWYRQTLGQGPEFLTYFQNEAQLEKSRLLSDRFSAERPKGSFSTLEIQRTEQGDSAMYLCASSSISGLTNEKLFFGSGTQLSVL.

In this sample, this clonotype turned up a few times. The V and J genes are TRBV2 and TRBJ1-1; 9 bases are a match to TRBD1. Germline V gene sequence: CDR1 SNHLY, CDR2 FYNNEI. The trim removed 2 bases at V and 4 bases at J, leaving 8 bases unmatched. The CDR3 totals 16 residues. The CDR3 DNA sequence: TGTGCCAGCAGTGAAAGAGCGGGACAGGGCGGCACTGAAGCTTTCTTT. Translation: CASSERAGQGGTEAFF.

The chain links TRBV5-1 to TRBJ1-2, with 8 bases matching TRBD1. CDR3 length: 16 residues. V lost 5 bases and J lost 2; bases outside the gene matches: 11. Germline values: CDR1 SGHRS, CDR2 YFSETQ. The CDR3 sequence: CASRAAYRGNNYGYTF. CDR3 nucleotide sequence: TGCGCCAGCAGAGCAGCCTACAGGGGGAACAACTATGGCTACACCTTC.

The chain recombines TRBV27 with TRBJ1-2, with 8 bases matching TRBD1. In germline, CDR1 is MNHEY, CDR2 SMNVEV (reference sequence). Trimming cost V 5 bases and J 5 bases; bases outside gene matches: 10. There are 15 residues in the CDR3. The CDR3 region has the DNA TGTGCCAGCAGTGCCGACAGGGGTAGAGAATATGGCTACACCTTC. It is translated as CASSADRGREYGYTF.

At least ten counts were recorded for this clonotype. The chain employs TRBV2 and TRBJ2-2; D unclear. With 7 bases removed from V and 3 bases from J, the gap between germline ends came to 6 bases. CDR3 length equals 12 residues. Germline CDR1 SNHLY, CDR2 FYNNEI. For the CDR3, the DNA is TGTGCCAGCAACCCCGACACCGGGGAGCTGTTTTTT. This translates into CASNPDTGELFF.

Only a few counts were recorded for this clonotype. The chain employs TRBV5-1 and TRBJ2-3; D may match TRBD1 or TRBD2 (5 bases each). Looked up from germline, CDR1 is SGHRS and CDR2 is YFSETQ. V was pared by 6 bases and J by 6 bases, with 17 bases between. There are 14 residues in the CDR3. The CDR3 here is CASTLGRWGDTQYF. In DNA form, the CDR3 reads TGCGCCAGCACCCTGGGACGGTGGGGCGATACGCAGTATTTT.

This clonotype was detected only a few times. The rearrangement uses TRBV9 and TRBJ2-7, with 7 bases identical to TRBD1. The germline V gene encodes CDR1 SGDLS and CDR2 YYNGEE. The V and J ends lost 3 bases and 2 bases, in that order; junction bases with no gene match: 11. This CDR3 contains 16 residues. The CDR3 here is CASSAYRDSATYEQYF. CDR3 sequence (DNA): TGTGCCAGCAGCGCCTACCGGGACAGCGCTACCTACGAGCAGTACTTC. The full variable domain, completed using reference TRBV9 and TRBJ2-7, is DSGVTQTPKHLITATGQRVTLRCSPRSGDLSVYWYQQSLDQGLQFLIQYYNGEERAKGNILERFSAQQFPDLHSELNLSSLELGDSALYFCASSAYRDSATYEQYFGPGTRLTVT.

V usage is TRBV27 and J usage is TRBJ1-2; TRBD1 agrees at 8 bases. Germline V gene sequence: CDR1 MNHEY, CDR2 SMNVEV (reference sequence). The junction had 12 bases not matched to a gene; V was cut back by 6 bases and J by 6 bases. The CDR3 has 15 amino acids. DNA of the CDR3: TGTGCCAGCAGCATGACCCTACAGGGGGGGAATGGCTACACCTTC. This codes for CASSMTLQGGNGYTF.

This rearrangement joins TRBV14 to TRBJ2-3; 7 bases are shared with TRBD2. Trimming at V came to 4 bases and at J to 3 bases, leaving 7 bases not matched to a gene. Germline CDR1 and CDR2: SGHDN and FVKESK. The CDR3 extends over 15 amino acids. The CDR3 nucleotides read TGTGCCAGCAGCCGGGAAGCGGGATTTACAGATACGCAGTATTTT. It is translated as CASSREAGFTDTQYF.

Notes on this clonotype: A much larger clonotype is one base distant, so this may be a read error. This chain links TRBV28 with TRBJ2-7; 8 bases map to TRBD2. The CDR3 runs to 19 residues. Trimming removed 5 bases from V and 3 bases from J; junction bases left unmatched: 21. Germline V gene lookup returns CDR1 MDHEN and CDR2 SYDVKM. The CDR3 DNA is TGTGCCAGCAGTCCCCTAAATCGTGCCAGCGGGAGAACCCACTACGAGCAGTACTTC. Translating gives CASSPLNRASGRTHYEQYF.

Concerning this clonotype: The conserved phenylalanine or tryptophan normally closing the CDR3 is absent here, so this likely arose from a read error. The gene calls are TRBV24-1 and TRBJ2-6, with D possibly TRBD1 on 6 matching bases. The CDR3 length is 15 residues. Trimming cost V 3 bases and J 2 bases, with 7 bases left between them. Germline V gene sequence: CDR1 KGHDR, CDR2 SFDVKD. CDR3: CATSDPGAGANVLTS. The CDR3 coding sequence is TGTGCCACCAGTGATCCAGGGGCTGGGGCCAACGTCCTGACTTCC.

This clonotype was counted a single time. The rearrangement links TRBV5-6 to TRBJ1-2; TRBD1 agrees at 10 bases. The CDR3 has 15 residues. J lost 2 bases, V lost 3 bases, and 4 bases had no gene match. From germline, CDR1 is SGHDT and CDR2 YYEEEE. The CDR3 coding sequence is TGTGCCAGCAGCTGGACAGGGGGTCAAAACTATGGCTACACCTTC. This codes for CASSWTGGQNYGYTF.